A single sample is the source of the 24 T cell receptor beta chains below, sequenced in a study of monozygotic twins with inflammatory bowel disease. TCRdb re-called the 5' RACE reads; every CDR3 protein appears as one record, without DNA. The data show more than 300,000 distinct CDR3 sequences, and the top ten clones hold over 5.5%. Material: blood. All receptors come from a human donor with ulcerative colitis or Crohn's disease, or a healthy co-twin of an affected twin (not recorded which).

The gene calls are TRBV6-1 and TRBJ2-5; with no DNA, the TCRdb D assignment of TRBD1 cannot be verified. The CDR3 loop spans 13 amino acids. Per germline, CDR1 MNHNS and CDR2 SASEGT. CDR3 protein: CASSGQGVQTQYF.

The chain links TRBV27 to TRBJ2-3. CDR3 length: 13 residues. The V gene's germline CDR1 is MNHEY and CDR2 SMNVEV (reference sequence). The CDR3 protein is CASNQANTDTQYF.

This rearrangement joins TRBV7-9 to TRBJ2-2; TCRdb's D call, TRBD1, is unchecked because there is no DNA. The CDR3 is 15 amino acids. Germline CDR1 SEHNR, CDR2 FQNEAQ (reference sequence). The CDR3 region is CASIKQGTNTGELFF.

The chain carries TRBV5-1 and TRBJ2-1; TCRdb designates TRBD1, a call that cannot be tested without DNA. Germline CDR1 SGHRS, CDR2 YFSETQ. This CDR3 is 14 amino acids long. The CDR3 protein is CASREGTGGNEQFF.

The rearrangement uses TRBV11-2 and TRBJ1-3; the D gene TCRdb calls, TRBD1, cannot be checked with no DNA. This CDR3 spans 11 amino acids. The germline CDR1 and CDR2 sequences are SGHAT and FQNNGV. CDR3 loop: CASSLSLTIYF.

CDR3 residues: CASSYPTGGVAYNEQFF. V is TRBV6-2 or TRBV6-3 and J is TRBJ2-1; TCRdb reports TRBD2, a call that lacks DNA to check it against. The CDR3 is 17 residues long. Germline V gives CDR1 MNHEY, CDR2 SVGEGT.

V gene TRBV5-1 combines with J gene TRBJ2-7; TCRdb designates TRBD1, a call that cannot be tested without DNA. CDR1 SGHRS and CDR2 YFSETQ come from the germline V gene. The CDR3 totals 15 residues. CDR3 protein: CASSSTLTGGYEQYF.

V is TRBV7-3 and J is TRBJ2-3; TCRdb picks TRBD1, but there is no DNA to check that call. CDR3 length equals 14 residues. CDR1 and CDR2 from the germline V gene are SGHTA and FQGTGA. The CDR3 loop is CASSLRGESDTQYF.

The chain employs TRBV3-1 and TRBJ2-1; as DNA is missing, the TRBD1 call by TCRdb cannot be tested. This CDR3 region has 15 residues. The germline V gene has CDR1 LGHDT and CDR2 YNNKEL (reference sequence). This CDR3 reads CASSPSWDHYNEQFF.

The CDR3 is CASSYLLRGRSSYEQYF. The chain is built from TRBV6-5 and TRBJ2-7; the D call from TCRdb, TRBD1, cannot be confirmed without DNA. This CDR3 has 17 amino acids. Germline V gives CDR1 MNHEY, CDR2 SVGAGI.

V gene TRBV5-1 combines with J gene TRBJ2-4; TCRdb designates TRBD1, a call that cannot be tested without DNA. Germline V gene sequence: CDR1 SGHRS, CDR2 YFSETQ. CDR3 length: 15 residues. CDR3 region: CASSYQGSDKNIQYF.

This chain uses TRBV28 with TRBJ2-7. Germline lookup yields CDR1 MDHEN and CDR2 SYDVKM. This CDR3 spans 11 amino acids. The chain's CDR3 is CASRTKYEQYF.

This sequence joins TRBV12-3 or TRBV12-4 and TRBJ2-2; TCRdb gives TRBD2 as the D gene, but with no DNA this cannot be confirmed. The CDR3 is 15 amino acids. This chain's CDR3 is CASSWGLAGAGELFF.

The chain has TRBV2 and TRBJ2-5; with no DNA, the TCRdb D assignment of TRBD1 cannot be verified. The V gene's germline CDR1 is SNHLY and CDR2 FYNNEI. The CDR3 is made up of 12 amino acids. The CDR3 protein is CASRAGEETQYF.

The V and J genes are TRBV4-2 and TRBJ2-1; TCRdb proposes TRBD2, but this gene call is untestable without DNA. There are 17 residues in the CDR3. CDR1 is LGHNA, CDR2 YNFKEQ, per germline. This CDR3 is CASSANWGLANYNEQFF.

V gene TRBV18 combines with J gene TRBJ2-1. The CDR3 totals 12 residues. Germline V CDR1 and CDR2: KGHSH, LQKENI. CDR3 in amino acids: CASSPLGSGQFF. The full variable domain, rest sourced from reference TRBV18 and TRBJ2-1, is NAGVMQNPRHLVRRRGQEARLRCSPMKGHSHVYWYRQLPEEGLKFMVYLQKENIIDESGMPKERFSAEFPKEGPSILRIQQVVRGDSAAYFCASSPLGSGQFFGPGTRLTVL.

J is TRBJ2-1 and V is TRBV9. The CDR3 loop spans 15 amino acids. Germline V lookup: CDR1 SGDLS, CDR2 YYNGEE. The CDR3 sequence: CASSVVSTPYNEQFF. The whole variable domain, filled in from reference TRBV9 and TRBJ2-1, reads DSGVTQTPKHLITATGQRVTLRCSPRSGDLSVYWYQQSLDQGLQFLIQYYNGEERAKGNILERFSAQQFPDLHSELNLSSLELGDSALYFCASSVVSTPYNEQFFGPGTRLTVL.

This CDR3 is CASSFGVAANVLTF. The chain uses TRBV5-1 and TRBJ2-6; TCRdb calls TRBD1, which cannot be checked without DNA. Germline loops: CDR1 SGHRS, CDR2 YFSETQ. CDR3 length: 14 residues.

V is TRBV12-3 or TRBV12-4 and J is TRBJ2-7; TCRdb outputs TRBD1, but without DNA this stays unchecked. The CDR3 totals 14 residues. CDR3 sequence reads: CASRLQGSDYEQYF.

The CDR3 reads CASSSDSVISGNTIYF. The J gene is TRBJ1-3, the V gene TRBV18; TCRdb proposes TRBD1, but this gene call is untestable without DNA. In germline, CDR1 is KGHSH, CDR2 LQKENI. The CDR3 has 16 residues.

The chain is built from TRBV30 and TRBJ2-5. This CDR3 is built from 12 residues. Germline CDR1 and CDR2: GTSNPN and SVGIG (reference sequence). CDR3 in amino acids: CAWSVQIETQYF.

The rearrangement joins TRBV6-5 to TRBJ2-3; TCRdb lists TRBD1, though no DNA is available to test this call. The CDR3 extends over 14 amino acids. Germline V CDR1 and CDR2: MNHEY, SVGAGI. CDR3 amino acids: CASSSDRGGDTQYF.

The chain has TRBV12-3 or TRBV12-4 and TRBJ2-5; with no DNA, the TCRdb D assignment of TRBD2 cannot be verified. This CDR3 region has 16 residues. The CDR3: CASRDDRRELWLDQYF.

This chain uses TRBV7-2 with TRBJ2-2; TCRdb gives TRBD1 as the D gene, but with no DNA this cannot be confirmed. The CDR3 totals 15 residues. Germline CDR1 and CDR2: SGHTA and FQGNSA. The CDR3 region is CASTPRGGNTGELFF. Using reference TRBV7-2 and TRBJ2-2 for the parts outside the CDR3, the full variable domain is GAGVSQSPSNKVTEKGKDVELRCDPISGHTALYWYRQSLGQGLEFLIYFQGNSAPDKSGLPSDRFSAERTGGSVSTLTIQRTQQEDSAVYLCASTPRGGNTGELFFGEGSRLTVL.